One sample yielded the 12 T cell receptor beta chains listed below, sequenced in a study of cytomegalovirus exposure and HLA in healthy donors. Assay used: immunoSEQ multiplex PCR; TCRdb lists only in-frame clones, some missing. The sample holds some 140,000 clones, 80% to 90% seen once. The material sequenced was PBMCs. The receptors stem from a woman younger than 45 in good health and CMV-seronegative.

This clone was observed a few times. The rearrangement uses TRBV5-4 and TRBJ1-4; 8 bases fit TRBD1. Germline-derived CDR1 and CDR2 are SGHNT and YYREEE (reference sequence). Trimming removed 2 bases from V and 5 bases from J; junction bases left unmatched: 2. The CDR3 has 14 amino acids. CDR3 loop: CASSLQGVNEKLFF. CDR3 sequence (DNA): TGTGCCAGCAGCTTACAGGGGGTGAATGAAAAACTGTTTTTT.

V usage is TRBV19 and J usage is TRBJ2-3; D is perhaps TRBD1 (5 bases). Germline CDR1 LNHDA, CDR2 SQIVND (reference sequence). The length of the CDR3 is 15 residues. V lost 3 bases, J lost 2 bases, and 12 bases lay in between. The DNA of the CDR3 is TGTGCCAGTAGTATCTGGCAGGGATACACAGATACGCAGTATTTT. Its protein is CASSIWQGYTDTQYF.

V and J are TRBV6-6 and TRBJ2-2; no clear D. V shed 8 bases and J shed 0 bases, with 16 bases lying between them. CDR1 MNHNY and CDR2 SVGAGI come from the germline V gene (reference sequence). There are 16 residues in the CDR3. The CDR3 loop reads CASATPQSTNTGELFF. In DNA, the CDR3 is TGTGCCAGCGCCACTCCACAGAGCACGAACACCGGGGAGCTGTTTTTT.

This clone has only one observation. This chain links TRBV4-3 with TRBJ1-6; 7 bases match TRBD1. The germline V gene has CDR1 LGHNA and CDR2 YSLEER. After removal of 0 bases from V and 3 bases from J, the junction contained 11 bases not matched to a gene. The CDR3 has 19 amino acids. The CDR3 spells CASSQDMGTEAFYNSPLHF. The CDR3 region has the DNA TGCGCCAGCAGCCAAGATATGGGGACAGAAGCTTTCTATAATTCACCCCTCCACTTT.

This chain joins TRBV6-6 and TRBJ1-1; TRBD1 agrees at 7 bases. Trimming took 5 bases from V and 5 from J; bases not matched to a gene: 5. From germline, CDR1 is MNHNY and CDR2 SVGAGI (reference sequence). The CDR3 loop spans 13 amino acids. Here the CDR3 reads CASSQNRGTEAFF. The DNA for the CDR3 is TGTGCCAGCAGTCAAAACAGGGGAACTGAAGCTTTCTTT.

CDR3 sequence reads: CASSGGDVGTDTQYF. In DNA form, the CDR3 reads TGTGCCAGCAGTGGGGGGGACGTTGGGACAGATACGCAGTATTTT. This rearrangement joins TRBV2 to TRBJ2-3; TRBD2 is a possible D gene (6 bases). This CDR3 has 15 residues. Per germline, CDR1 SNHLY and CDR2 FYNNEI. V was cut by 4 bases and J by 3 bases, with 14 bases left in between.

The V gene is TRBV30, the J gene TRBJ2-7; no clear D gene. The V end lost 0 bases, the J end lost 2 bases, and 5 bases lay between the germline ends. Per germline, CDR1 GTSNPN and CDR2 SVGIG (reference sequence). This CDR3 region has 12 residues. CDR3 sequence reads: CAWSVDTYEQYF. The CDR3 region has the DNA TGTGCCTGGAGTGTCGACACCTACGAGCAGTACTTC. Looking up the rest from reference TRBV30 and TRBJ2-7 gives the full variable domain: SQTIHQWPATLVQPVGSPLSLECTVEGTSNPNLYWYRQAAGRGLQLLFYSVGIGQISSEVPQNLSASRPQDRQFILSSKKLLLSDSGFYLCAWSVDTYEQYFGPGTRLTVT.

J is TRBJ1-2 and V is TRBV5-6; D perhaps matches TRBD1 (6 bases). The CDR3 consists of 18 residues. Looked up from germline, CDR1 is SGHDT and CDR2 is YYEEEE. Trimming took off 0 bases at V and 2 bases at J, with 20 bases between the two ends. The chain's CDR3 is CASSLGLGARVSNYGYTF. The CDR3 DNA follows: TGTGCCAGCAGCTTGGGGCTGGGGGCGAGAGTATCAAACTATGGCTACACCTTC.

The gene calls are TRBV27 and TRBJ2-5; 7 positions match TRBD1. V shed 5 bases, J shed 5 bases, and the junction held 20 bases outside the gene matches. CDR3 size: 18 residues. CDR1 is MNHEY and CDR2 is SMNVEV in the germline V gene (reference sequence). The CDR3 protein is CASSPGTAYIMFRETQYF. In DNA form, the CDR3 reads TGTGCCAGCAGTCCCGGGACAGCTTACATTATGTTTCGGGAGACCCAGTACTTC.

The V and J genes are TRBV11-3 and TRBJ2-6, with TRBD1 identical over 9 bases. Losses at the gene ends were 5 bases for V and 12 bases for J; bases not matched to a gene: 11. The CDR3 loop spans 15 amino acids. Germline V gene data show CDR1 as SGHNT and CDR2 as YENEEA. The CDR3 here is CASSRSGTGQGVLTF. The CDR3 DNA sequence: TGTGCCAGCAGCCGCAGCGGGACGGGACAGGGCGTCCTGACTTTC.

This clone has just one count. This chain uses TRBV5-6 with TRBJ1-1; D is possibly TRBD1 (5 bases). Trimming cost V 3 bases and J 4 bases, with 16 bases left between them. Per the germline V gene, CDR1 is SGHDT and CDR2 is YYEEEE. The CDR3 consists of 15 residues. The CDR3 spells CASSSNSGVGTEAFF. The DNA of the CDR3 is TGTGCCAGCAGCTCCAACTCGGGGGTCGGCACTGAAGCTTTCTTT.

V usage is TRBV5-1 and J usage is TRBJ2-3, with D possibly matching TRBD2 (5 bases). Deletions cut 0 bases from V and 2 bases from J, with 13 bases between. Looked up from germline, CDR1 is SGHRS and CDR2 is YFSETQ. The CDR3 totals 16 residues. In DNA, the CDR3 is TGCGCCAGCAGCTTGGGTACGGGGATGACCACAGATACGCAGTATTTT. Translated: CASSLGTGMTTDTQYF.